This T cell receptor (beta chain) was found in a study of blood T cells in healthy people across ages. Regarding the study as a whole: As age increased, TCR beta diversity per million T cells fell in a roughly linear fashion. Underestimates were what the diversity estimates from one million T cells were considered to be. Leaving the PBMCs unsorted stopped any conclusive comparison of naive versus antigen-experienced cells. Percentage of naive T cells showed a strong correlation with TCR beta diversity.

The table lists this clonotype with a few counts. Its antigen is undetermined. V was clipped by 5 bases and J by 8 bases, with 10 bases between them. This CDR3 is 12 amino acids long. Primed by a sample-barcoded 5' primer and a J-beta primer mix, a second PCR proceeded for about 6 to 11 cycles. MiXCR, run by TCRdb on the 5' RACE reads, gives a single entry per CDR3 protein. The repertoire consists of roughly 1,500,000 distinct CDR3 sequences, with 42% occurring once and the leading ten covering around 8%. This sequence joins TRBV12-3 or TRBV12-4 and TRBJ2-1; D might be TRBD1 (6 bases). Sequenced input: blood. The source is a young woman in good health. The CDR3 nucleotides are TGTGCCAGCAGTGGGGGCCGATATGAGCAGTTCTTC. Translated: CASSGGRYEQFF.